This T cell receptor (beta chain) derives from a study of T-cell reconstitution after alpha-beta-depleted transplantation in children (TCRdb year 2016). Context from the whole study: T-cell immune reconstitution after TCRalphabeta/CD19-depleted allogeneic hematopoietic cell transplantation in children was quantitatively tracked in the study by means of TCR repertoire profiling.

The CDR3 has 16 amino acids, counting the end cysteine and phenylalanine. The entry retains the CDR3 DNA only, 48 bases that are in frame from base 1. At the junction V is shortened by 6 bases and J by 9 bases; bases outside the gene matches: 16. The CDR1 and CDR2 encoded by the germline V gene are SQVTM and ANQGSEA. A word on this clonotype: There is no known antigen for this receptor. Per-base quality was not reported, and no clone a single base away is much larger than it.

Library construction relied on PCR. The instrument was an Illumina HiSeq 2500. Molecular barcoding was employed in the preparation of TCR libraries, with unique molecular identifiers being used to normalize TCRbeta repertoire quantification. TCRdb cleaned the public reads at Q25 with fastp, built clones with MiXCR and kept in-frame beta chains. All rows with the same CDR3 protein become a single entry with the most common DNA and genes. The table for this sample lists a few hundred thousand distinct CDR3 sequences; 18% of them were counted only once. Approximately 3% of the sample is taken by the ten largest.

The chain was built from TRBV29-1 and TRBJ1-6; 8 bases in between match TRBD1. The sequence was obtained from a human donor who donated a stem cell graft to a child with acute lymphoblastic leukemia. Sample: PBMCs from the stem cell graft donor, taken from the stem cell graft. The CDR3 here reads CSVRQGRGFQTSPLHF. The base sequence is TGCAGCGTGAGACAGGGGCGCGGATTCCAGACTTCACCCCTCCACTTT.